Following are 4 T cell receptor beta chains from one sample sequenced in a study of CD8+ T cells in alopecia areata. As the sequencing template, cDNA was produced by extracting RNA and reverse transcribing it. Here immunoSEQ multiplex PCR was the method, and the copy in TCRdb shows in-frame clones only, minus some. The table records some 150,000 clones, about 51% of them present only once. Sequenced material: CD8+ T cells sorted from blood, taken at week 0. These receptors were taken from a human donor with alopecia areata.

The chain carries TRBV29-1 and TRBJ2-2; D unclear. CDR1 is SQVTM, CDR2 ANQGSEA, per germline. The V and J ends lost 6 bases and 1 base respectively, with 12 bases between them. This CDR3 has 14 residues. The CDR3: CSVLSPQNTGELFF. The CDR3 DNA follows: TGCAGCGTCCTTAGCCCACAGAACACCGGGGAGCTGTTTTTT.

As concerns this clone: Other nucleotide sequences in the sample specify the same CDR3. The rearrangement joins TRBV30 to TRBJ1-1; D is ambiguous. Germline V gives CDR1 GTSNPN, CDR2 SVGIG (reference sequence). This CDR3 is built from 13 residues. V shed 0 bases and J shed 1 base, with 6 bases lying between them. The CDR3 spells CAWSVGTNTEAFF. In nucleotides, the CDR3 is TGTGCCTGGAGTGTAGGCACGAACACTGAAGCTTTCTTT.

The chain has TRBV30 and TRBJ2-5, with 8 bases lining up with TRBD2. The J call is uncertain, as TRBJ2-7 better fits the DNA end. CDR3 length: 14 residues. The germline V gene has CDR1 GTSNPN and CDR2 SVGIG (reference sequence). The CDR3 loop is CAWTRGSGTYEQYF. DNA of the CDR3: TGTGCCTGGACCCGTGGTAGCGGGACCTACGAGCAGTACTTC.

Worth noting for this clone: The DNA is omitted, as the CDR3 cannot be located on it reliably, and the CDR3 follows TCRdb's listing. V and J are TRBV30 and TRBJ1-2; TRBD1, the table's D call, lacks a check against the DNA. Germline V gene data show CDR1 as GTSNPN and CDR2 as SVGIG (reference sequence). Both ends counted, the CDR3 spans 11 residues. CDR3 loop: CAWSQAYLCTF.